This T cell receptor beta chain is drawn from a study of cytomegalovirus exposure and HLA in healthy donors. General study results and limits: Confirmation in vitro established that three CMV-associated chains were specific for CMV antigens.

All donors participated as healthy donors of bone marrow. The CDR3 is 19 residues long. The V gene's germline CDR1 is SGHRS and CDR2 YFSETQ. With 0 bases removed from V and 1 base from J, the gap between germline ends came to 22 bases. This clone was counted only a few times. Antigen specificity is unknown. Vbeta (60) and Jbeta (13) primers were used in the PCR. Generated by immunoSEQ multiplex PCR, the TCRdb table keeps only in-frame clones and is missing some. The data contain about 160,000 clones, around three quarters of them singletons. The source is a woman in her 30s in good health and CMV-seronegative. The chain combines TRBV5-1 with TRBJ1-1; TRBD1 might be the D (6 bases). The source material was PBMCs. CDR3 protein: CASSLVWGLIPPRNTEAFF. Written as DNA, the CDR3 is TGCGCCAGCAGCTTGGTGTGGGGGCTGATTCCACCGAGGAACACTGAAGCTTTCTTT.